Presented here are 7 T cell receptor beta chains from one specimen sequenced in a study of tumor and adjacent non-tumor tissue in lung cancer. No cell sorting was done before RNA was extracted from the tissue. A modified ARM-PCR protocol with three rounds of nested PCR amplified TCRbeta. TCRdb reprocessed the multiplex PCR reads with MiXCR, giving one entry per CDR3 protein. Here the sample spans 120,000 or so distinct CDR3 sequences, around 82% being singletons. Material: lung tumor tissue. These receptor sequences come from a man aged 70-80 years with non-small cell lung cancer.

A note on this clonotype: It is likely a read error, because the conserved phenylalanine at the end of the CDR3 is missing. The CDR3 DNA reads TGCAGCGTTGTCCCCCATCAATCCTCGGGAAAAGATGGCTACACCATC. Translating gives CSVVPHQSSGKDGYTI. The chain combines TRBV29-1 with TRBJ1-2; D gene uncertain. Germline V gene data show CDR1 as SQVTM and CDR2 as ANQGSEA. The CDR3 spans 16 residues. V shed 4 bases and J shed 6 bases, with 24 bases lying between them.

This clonotype was seen only a few times. Relative to the germline gene, one junction end is altered; a read error may explain this. The chain is built from TRBV5-1 and TRBJ2-7; D remains ambiguous. Per germline, CDR1 SGHRS and CDR2 YFSETQ. The CDR3 has 12 residues. This chain's CDR3 is CTSSLGFYEQYF. The CDR3 DNA sequence: TGCACCAGCAGCCTCGGTTTCTACGAGCAGTACTTC.

In this sample, this clonotype turned up once. A much larger clonotype is one base distant, so this may be a read error. This rearrangement joins TRBV28 to TRBJ1-1; D unresolved. The CDR3 extends over 18 amino acids. The V gene lost 6 bases and the J gene lost 0 bases, with 23 bases spanning the gap. Germline CDR1 is MDHEN and CDR2 is SYDVKM. This CDR3 reads CASRLPAPEVVMNTEAFF. CDR3 bases: TGTGCCAGCAGACTTCCTGCTCCAGAGGTGGTCATGAACACTGAAGCTTTCTTT.

This clonotype is large within its sample. The chain couples TRBV12-3 or TRBV12-4 to TRBJ1-5; D remains unclear. The CDR3 has 14 amino acids. The V end was cut by 7 bases, the J end by 3 bases, with 13 bases between. The CDR3 DNA reads as TGTGCCAGCACCGAGGGAGGATTCAATCAGCCCCAGCATTTT. Amino acids: CASTEGGFNQPQHF.

Of note for this clonotype: The junction and the germline gene differ at one end; a read error may be behind it. This chain uses TRBV11-2 with TRBJ1-1; D ambiguous. Germline CDR1 is SGHAT and CDR2 is FQNNGV. There are 14 residues in the CDR3. CDR3 sequence reads: CSCSFGGCRTGAFF. The CDR3 coding sequence is TGTTCCTGCAGCTTCGGCGGGTGTCGGACTGGAGCTTTCTTT.

As concerns this clonotype: One end of the junction varies from germline; a read error may be responsible. The V call is TRBV12-3 or TRBV12-4, the J call TRBJ1-6, with TRBD1 as a possible D gene (5 bases). The CDR3 consists of 14 residues. This CDR3 reads CASSRTIYNSPLHF. CDR3 sequence (DNA): TGTGCCAGCAGTCGGACAATTTATAATTCGCCCCTCCACTTT.

As for this clonotype: Just one base apart from a much larger clone, this may be a read error. V and J are TRBV28 and TRBJ1-5; no firm D call. The V end lost 8 bases, the J end lost 3 bases, and 14 bases lay between the germline ends. The germline gives CDR1 MDHEN, CDR2 SYDVKM. CDR3 length: 14 residues. The CDR3 DNA follows: TGTGCCAGCCGCCCCCCCGGCCCCAATCAGCCCCAGCATTTT. Translated: CASRPPGPNQPQHF.